One sample yielded the 22 T cell receptor beta chains listed below, sequenced in a study of T cell repertoires in cytomegalovirus infection. TCRdb analysed the reads with MiXCR anew, one entry per CDR3 protein. Among 300,000 to 400,000 distinct CDR3 sequences listed, under 35% were seen once. Their antigens are not known. The specimen was cultured PBMCs, collected from culture after CMV antigen stimulation. The origin of the receptors is a human donor in good health (CMV status not recorded). Some clones in this sample may be carry-over from other donors' samples.

The rearrangement uses TRBV7-9 and TRBJ1-4; 9 bases fit TRBD1. The CDR3 sequence is 16 residues long. V lost 5 bases, J lost 1 base, and 5 bases stayed unmatched. Per the germline V gene, CDR1 is SEHNR and CDR2 is FQNEAQ (reference sequence). CDR3 DNA sequence: TGTGCCAGCAGCCAGGGACAGGGTGAAACTAATGAAAAACTGTTTTTT. This gives the protein CASSQGQGETNEKLFF. The full variable domain, its missing parts supplied by reference TRBV7-9 and TRBJ1-4, is DTGVSQNPRHKITKRGQNVTFRCDPISEHNRLYWYRQTLGQGPEFLTYFQNEAQLEKSRLLSDRFSAERPKGSFSTLEIQRTEQGDSAMYLCASSQGQGETNEKLFFGSGTQLSVL.

This clonotype appeared once. V usage is TRBV6-6 and J usage is TRBJ2-7; D remains ambiguous. Germline V gene sequence: CDR1 MNHNY, CDR2 SVGAGI (reference sequence). The ends were cut back, 0 bases at V and 1 base at J, with 4 bases in the middle. The CDR3 runs to 13 residues. In nucleotides, the CDR3 is TGTGCCAGCAGTTACTCGGAATCCTACGAGCAGTACTTC. This encodes CASSYSESYEQYF.

V gene TRBV11-2 combines with J gene TRBJ2-1, with D tentatively TRBD2 (5 bases). This CDR3 has 16 residues. Germline-derived CDR1 and CDR2 are SGHAT and FQNNGV. Trimming took 1 base from V and 6 from J, leaving 16 bases between them. CDR3: CASSLAPLETANEQFF. CDR3 DNA: TGTGCCAGCAGCTTAGCCCCACTAGAGACCGCCAATGAGCAGTTCTTC.

This clonotype appeared a few times. V and J are TRBV6-1 and TRBJ2-3; no clear D. CDR3 length: 13 residues. V dropped 8 bases and J dropped 0 bases, with 9 bases sitting between them. The V gene's germline CDR1 is MNHNS and CDR2 SASEGT. The CDR3: CASVPGSTDTQYF. CDR3 in DNA: TGTGCCAGCGTTCCCGGGAGCACAGATACGCAGTATTTT.

This clonotype was observed a few times. This chain uses TRBV12-3 or TRBV12-4 with TRBJ1-2; TRBD1 matches 10 bases. J gave up 7 bases and V 1 base, and 0 bases lay outside the gene matches. The CDR3 totals 13 residues. The CDR3 DNA reads as TGTGCCAGCAGTTTAGGACAGGGGGCTGGCTACACCTTC. Translating it yields CASSLGQGAGYTF.

The CDR3 coding sequence is TGTGCCAGCAGCCACCAAGATATCAGGCTCGACATTCAGTACTTC. Protein sequence: CASSHQDIRLDIQYF. The V gene is TRBV4-2, the J gene TRBJ2-4; D gene unclear. Trimming left V 3 bases short and J 8 bases short, with 17 bases between. The germline CDR1 and CDR2 sequences are LGHNA and YNFKEQ. The CDR3 spans 15 residues.

V and J are TRBV7-3 and TRBJ2-7, with D tentatively TRBD2 (6 bases). The CDR3 runs 15 residues. V dropped 6 bases and J dropped 4 bases, with 19 bases sitting between them. CDR1 and CDR2 from the germline V gene are SGHTA and FQGTGA. This CDR3 is CASSPRGGPIYEQYF. CDR3 bases: TGTGCCAGCAGTCCCCGTGGAGGGCCCATTTACGAGCAGTACTTC.

This clonotype was counted only a few times. A much larger clone lies a single base off, so this may be a read error. The genes are TRBV7-2 and TRBJ2-7; no definite D call. The V gene lost 4 bases and the J gene lost 2 bases, with 3 bases spanning the gap. This CDR3 spans 11 amino acids. The germline V gene encodes CDR1 SGHTA and CDR2 FQGNSA. CDR3 DNA: TGTGCCAGCAGCTACACCTACGAGCAGTACTTC. Protein product: CASSYTYEQYF. Variable domain in full (rest from reference TRBV7-2 and TRBJ2-7): GAGVSQSPSNKVTEKGKDVELRCDPISGHTALYWYRQSLGQGLEFLIYFQGNSAPDKSGLPSDRFSAERTGGSVSTLTIQRTQQEDSAVYLCASSYTYEQYFGPGTRLTVT.

This clonotype was counted between two and nine times. The V and J genes are TRBV11-2 and TRBJ1-1; D gene uncertain. This CDR3 comprises 13 residues. Trimming removed 0 bases from V and 4 bases from J, with 6 bases in between. CDR1 is SGHAT and CDR2 is FQNNGV in the germline V gene. The DNA of the CDR3 is TGTGCCAGCAGCTTAGACCCTCGCACTGAAGCTTTCTTT. Translation: CASSLDPRTEAFF.

This chain connects TRBV27 to TRBJ2-7; possibly TRBD2 for D (5 bases). V dropped 3 bases and J dropped 2 bases, with 11 bases sitting between them. Germline CDR1 and CDR2: MNHEY and SMNVEV (reference sequence). The CDR3 runs 14 residues. CDR3 sequence reads: CASSFRGDAYEQYF. Here the CDR3 DNA reads TGTGCCAGCAGTTTTCGGGGAGACGCCTACGAGCAGTACTTC.

This clonotype was detected only a few times. This CDR3 is CASSHGTGFADTQYF. CDR3 sequence (DNA): TGTGCCAGCAGCCATGGCACGGGGTTCGCAGATACGCAGTATTTT. The V gene is TRBV5-6, the J gene TRBJ2-3; D is possibly TRBD2 (5 bases). Germline V gene data show CDR1 as SGHDT and CDR2 as YYEEEE. This CDR3 is built from 15 residues. V lost 4 bases and J lost 4, with 16 bases in between.

In this sample, this clonotype turned up a few times. DNA for the CDR3: TGTGCCAGCAGCCCCGCTCCGCGGACGGCCCAGCCCCAGCATTTT. Translated, it gives CASSPAPRTAQPQHF. The rearrangement links TRBV12-3 or TRBV12-4 to TRBJ1-5; D is undetermined. The V end was cut by 6 bases, the J end by 7 bases, with 19 bases between. This CDR3 has 15 residues.

The chain recombines TRBV7-9 with TRBJ1-1; D not resolved. This CDR3 contains 14 residues. V was pared by 6 bases and J by 4 bases, with 15 bases between. Germline V gives CDR1 SEHNR, CDR2 FQNEAQ (reference sequence). CDR3 region: CASRFLTGATEAFF. Written as DNA, the CDR3 is TGTGCCAGCAGGTTCCTGACCGGAGCCACTGAAGCTTTCTTT.

The rearrangement joins TRBV5-8 to TRBJ2-1, with D unresolved. Germline-derived CDR1 and CDR2 are SGHTS and YDEGEE. The CDR3 spans 13 residues. The V end lost 2 bases, the J end lost 6 bases, and 9 bases lay between the germline ends. CDR3 amino acids: CASSFNKFNEQFF. The CDR3 bases are TGTGCCAGCAGCTTCAACAAATTCAATGAGCAGTTCTTC. Complete variable domain (other parts from reference TRBV5-8 and TRBJ2-1): EAGVTQSPTHLIKTRGQQATLRCSPISGHTSVYWYQQALGLGLQFLLWYDEGEERNRGNFPPRFSGRQFPNYSSELNVNALELEDSALYLCASSFNKFNEQFFGPGTRLTVL.

The chain recombines TRBV28 with TRBJ1-6; D is undetermined. The CDR3 has 12 residues. Germline V gives CDR1 MDHEN, CDR2 SYDVKM. V was cut by 2 bases and J by 11 bases, with 7 bases left in between. CDR3: CASSLNRAPLHF. CDR3 sequence (DNA): TGTGCCAGCAGTTTAAACCGAGCACCCCTCCACTTT. Based on the CDR3 plus reference TRBV28 and TRBJ1-6, the full variable domain is DVKVTQSSRYLVKRTGEKVFLECVQDMDHENMFWYRQDPGLGLRLIYFSYDVKMKEKGDIPEGYSVSREKKERFSLILESASTNQTSMYLCASSLNRAPLHFGNGTRLTVT.

This clonotype occurred many times. This chain links TRBV7-8 with TRBJ2-3, with TRBD1 matching over 8 bases. This CDR3 has 15 residues. The V and J ends lost 2 bases and 1 base, in that order; junction bases with no gene match: 2. Germline assignment: CDR1 SGHVS and CDR2 FQNEAQ. CDR3 coding DNA: TGTGCCAGCAGCTTACAGGGGGCTGGCACAGATACGCAGTATTTT. It is translated as CASSLQGAGTDTQYF.

Note on this clonotype: The junction and the germline gene differ at one end; a read error may be behind it. The chain joins TRBV7-9 to TRBJ2-5; D uncertain. The CDR3 is made up of 14 amino acids. CDR1 and CDR2 (germline): SEHNR, FQNEAQ (reference sequence). The CDR3 here is CASSLAKRQETRYF. In DNA form, the CDR3 reads TGTGCCAGCAGCTTAGCGAAGCGTCAAGAGACCCGGTACTTC.

This clonotype was recorded a few times. This chain links TRBV6-1 with TRBJ2-1; 9 nucleotides line up with TRBD1. Germline lookup yields CDR1 MNHNS and CDR2 SASEGT. The CDR3 loop spans 15 amino acids. After removal of 5 bases from V and 3 bases from J, the junction contained 5 bases not matched to a gene. The CDR3 here is CASSLGQGGYNEQFF. CDR3 nucleotides: TGTGCCAGCAGTCTGGGACAGGGAGGCTACAATGAGCAGTTCTTC.

Ten or more counts support this clonotype. The genes are TRBV7-3 and TRBJ2-3; D possibly corresponds to TRBD2 (6 bases). This CDR3 has 17 amino acids. Trimming stripped 5 bases from V and 2 bases from J, with 20 bases between. Germline values: CDR1 SGHTA, CDR2 FQGTGA. The CDR3 region has the DNA TGTGCCAGCAGCCTCGATCCCCCCGGGGGTTCCACAGATACGCAGTATTTT. It yields the protein CASSLDPPGGSTDTQYF.

This sequence joins TRBV20-1 and TRBJ2-5; 7 positions match TRBD1. V was clipped by 4 bases and J by 2 bases; unmatched bases: 10. Germline V gene sequence: CDR1 DFQATT, CDR2 SNEGSKA (reference sequence). CDR3 length: 15 amino acids. The CDR3 region has the DNA TGCAGTGCTATTCCCGGGACAGATGTTCAAGAGACCCAGTACTTC. Protein sequence: CSAIPGTDVQETQYF.

The chain joins TRBV9 to TRBJ2-1, with D uncertain. V was pared by 5 bases and J by 7 bases, with 10 bases between. The germline CDR1 and CDR2 sequences are SGDLS and YYNGEE. This CDR3 is 12 amino acids long. CDR3 sequence: CASSPEGNEQFF. The CDR3 DNA is TGTGCCAGCAGTCCCGAAGGTAATGAGCAGTTCTTC.

This clonotype showed up just a few times. CDR3 nucleotide sequence: TGTGCCAGCAGCCCATCAGCGGGGGAGGCAGATACGCAGTATTTT. This gives the protein CASSPSAGEADTQYF. This chain joins TRBV7-3 and TRBJ2-3, with TRBD2 matching over 8 bases. V lost 5 bases, J lost 4 bases, and 8 bases stayed unmatched. CDR1 SGHTA and CDR2 FQGTGA come from the germline V gene. CDR3 length equals 15 residues.